This TCR beta chain originates from a study of blood T cell repertoires in COVID-19. In the study overall: Samples representing acute and convalescent COVID-19 were sourced from the United States, Italy and Spain. PBMCs, B-cell-depleted T cells, or T cells provided the cDNA or gDNA that made up the material.

In Seattle, patients joined the study during active infection and were tracked longitudinally. In the source study's methods: Amplifying reference gene primers gave estimates of nucleated cell counts. TCRdb's table, derived via immunoSEQ multiplex PCR, lists solely in-frame clones and lacks some. The V and J calls and clone size are taken from that table; D and trimming were inferred from the DNA. The sample holds around 300,000 clones, more than 80% seen once. The sample consisted of peripheral blood. This TCR came from a woman in her 30s with COVID-19, enrolled during active disease.

The CDR3 here is CASSSPAGTGGARIETQYF. CDR3 coding DNA: TGTGCCAGCAGCTCCCCCGCCGGGACAGGGGGCGCGAGGATTGAGACCCAGTACTTC. The J gene is TRBJ2-5, the V gene TRBV5-6; 12 nucleotides match TRBD1. The CDR3 sequence is 19 residues long. Per germline, CDR1 SGHDT and CDR2 YYEEEE. V shed 3 bases, J shed 5 bases, and the junction held 17 bases outside the gene matches.